This T cell receptor (beta chain) was sequenced in a study of cytomegalovirus exposure and HLA in healthy donors. Study-level results: Researchers reported that a few CMV-associated chains were confirmed in vitro as CMV antigen-specific.

While the first cohort had 500 to 700 subjects, the donors belonged to the separate validation cohort of about 110 subjects. The length of the CDR3 is 13 residues. Germline lookup yields CDR1 MDHEN and CDR2 SYDVKM. Trimming cost V 6 bases and J 8 bases, with 14 bases left between them. TCRdb's table, derived via immunoSEQ multiplex PCR, lists solely in-frame clones and lacks some. The data hold some 150,000 clones, with 85% to 90% observed a single time. On this clone itself: Its antigen is currently unknown.

This chain connects TRBV28 to TRBJ2-1; possible D gene TRBD2, 5 bases. This receptor was taken from a young woman in good health and CMV-seropositive. The sequenced material came from PBMCs. The CDR3 loop is CASSSLEGHEQFF. For the CDR3, the DNA is TGTGCCAGCAGCTCACTCGAGGGCCATGAGCAGTTCTTC. Supplemented by reference TRBV28 and TRBJ2-1, the full variable domain reads DVKVTQSSRYLVKRTGEKVFLECVQDMDHENMFWYRQDPGLGLRLIYFSYDVKMKEKGDIPEGYSVSREKKERFSLILESASTNQTSMYLCASSSLEGHEQFFGPGTRLTVL.